These 23 T cell receptor beta chains were all obtained from the same sample, sequenced in a study of beta chain features in type 1 diabetes. Expressed TCRB transcripts were sequenced, since all the RNA that had been isolated was reverse transcribed. Generated by immunoSEQ multiplex PCR, the TCRdb table keeps only in-frame clones and is missing some. The sample includes over 700,000 clones, roughly 17% of them seen just once. Sequencing was carried out using naive CD4+ T cells from blood. The origin of the receptors is a woman under 30 in good health.

This clone was counted a few times. The J gene is TRBJ1-1, the V gene TRBV5-6; a weak D match, TRBD1 (5 bases). Trimming removed 4 bases at V and 0 bases at J, with 10 bases between. Germline CDR1 is SGHDT and CDR2 is YYEEEE. CDR3 size: 14 residues. The CDR3 region is CASSRGTVNTEAFF. CDR3 nucleotide sequence: TGTGCCAGCAGCCGGGGGACGGTGAACACTGAAGCTTTCTTT.

This clone has a handful of counts. This chain connects TRBV2 to TRBJ2-7; D not certain. This CDR3 has 12 amino acids. V shed 4 bases and J shed 5 bases, with 9 bases lying between them. Germline CDR1 SNHLY, CDR2 FYNNEI. The CDR3 protein is CASSAAGHEQYF. In DNA form, the CDR3 reads TGTGCCAGCAGTGCGGCAGGCCACGAGCAGTACTTC.

The sample holds a few counts of this clone. The chain couples TRBV7-9 to TRBJ1-2, with TRBD1 matching over 8 bases. The germline V gene has CDR1 SEHNR and CDR2 FQNEAQ (reference sequence). Trimming cost V 5 bases and J 5 bases; bases outside gene matches: 13. This CDR3 region has 16 residues. The chain's CDR3 is CASSHRTGSMIYGYTF. The DNA for the CDR3 is TGTGCCAGCAGCCACCGGACAGGGTCAATGATATATGGCTACACCTTC.

J is TRBJ1-1 and V is TRBV20-1; D uncertain. V was pared by 5 bases and J by 5 bases, with 9 bases between. The CDR3 runs 11 residues. Germline CDR1 reads DFQATT; CDR2 reads SNEGSKA (reference sequence). The CDR3, as DNA: TGCAGTGCTCTAAGGTGGACTGAAGCTTTCTTT. The encoded protein is CSALRWTEAFF.

This clone was seen a few times. V is TRBV30 and J is TRBJ2-1; 8 bases are a match to TRBD2. The J segment lost 14 bases and the V segment lost 5 bases, leaving 20 bases of the junction unmatched. The germline CDR1 and CDR2 sequences are GTSNPN and SVGIG (reference sequence). The CDR3 runs to 15 residues. This CDR3 reads CAWPPRGSGVEVKFF. CDR3 DNA sequence: TGTGCCTGGCCCCCCCGAGGTAGCGGGGTCGAAGTAAAGTTCTTC.

The rearrangement uses TRBV18 and TRBJ2-3; D gene uncertain. Trimming left V 3 bases short and J 4 bases short, with 17 bases between. CDR1 is KGHSH and CDR2 is LQKENI in the germline V gene. This CDR3 region has 16 residues. The CDR3 sequence: CASSPQLADPPDTQYF. For the CDR3, the DNA is TGTGCCAGCTCACCCCAGCTCGCGGACCCGCCAGATACGCAGTATTTT.

This clone was counted between two and nine times. The V gene is TRBV5-1, the J gene TRBJ2-6, with D unclear. CDR3 length: 15 residues. Trimming shortened V by 2 bases and J by 2 bases, and 8 bases separated the two germline ends. CDR1 is SGHRS, CDR2 YFSETQ, per germline. CDR3 sequence (DNA): TGCGCCAGCAGCTTATATAGCACTGGGGCCAACGTCCTGACTTTC. Its translation is CASSLYSTGANVLTF. The variable domain in full, completed from reference TRBV5-1 and TRBJ2-6, reads KAGVTQTPRYLIKTRGQQVTLSCSPISGHRSVSWYQQTPGQGLQFLFEYFSETQRNKGNFPGRFSGRQFSNSRSEMNVSTLELGDSALYLCASSLYSTGANVLTFGAGSRLTVL.

This chain joins TRBV25-1 and TRBJ2-1; maybe TRBD2 (6 bases). Germline CDR1 and CDR2: MGHDK and SYGVNS. Trimming pared 4 bases from V and 10 bases from J, leaving 8 bases between. This CDR3 has 11 amino acids. As DNA, the CDR3 is TGTGCCAGCAGTGGCGGGGTCGAGCAGTTCTTC. This codes for CASSGGVEQFF.

This clone was seen a few times. V gene TRBV5-1 combines with J gene TRBJ2-1, with D maybe TRBD1 (5 bases). There are 15 residues in the CDR3. Germline V gene data show CDR1 as SGHRS and CDR2 as YFSETQ. V was clipped by 2 bases and J by 4 bases, with 13 bases between them. The chain's CDR3 is CASSFSPSGYNEQFF. The DNA for the CDR3 is TGCGCCAGCAGCTTCTCTCCCTCAGGGTACAATGAGCAGTTCTTC. Looking up the rest from reference TRBV5-1 and TRBJ2-1 gives the full variable domain: KAGVTQTPRYLIKTRGQQVTLSCSPISGHRSVSWYQQTPGQGLQFLFEYFSETQRNKGNFPGRFSGRQFSNSRSEMNVSTLELGDSALYLCASSFSPSGYNEQFFGPGTRLTVL.

CDR3 sequence: CSVSGTSGYNEQFF. In nucleotides, the CDR3 is TGCAGCGTCTCCGGGACTAGCGGGTACAATGAGCAGTTCTTC. The chain has TRBV29-1 and TRBJ2-1, with 12 bases fitting TRBD2. V lost 6 bases to trimming and J lost 4 bases; unmatched junction nucleotides: 4. There are 14 residues in the CDR3. Germline V lookup: CDR1 SQVTM, CDR2 ANQGSEA.

The chain combines TRBV18 with TRBJ2-5, with 9 bases lining up with TRBD1. V trimming: 0 bases; J trimming: 4 bases; junction bases outside the gene matches: 0. The CDR3 loop spans 14 amino acids. Germline V gives CDR1 KGHSH, CDR2 LQKENI. This CDR3 is CASSPPGQGETQYF. CDR3 in DNA: TGTGCCAGCTCACCACCGGGACAGGGAGAGACCCAGTACTTC.

J is TRBJ2-7 and V is TRBV7-2, with 7 positions matching TRBD1. The ends lost 1 base at V and 7 bases at J; junction bases unmatched: 13. This CDR3 has 16 residues. Germline lookup yields CDR1 SGHTA and CDR2 FQGNSA. For the CDR3, the DNA is TGTGCCAGCAGCTTAGGCAGGGGGACAGCAGGGAGAGAGCAGTACTTC. Its protein is CASSLGRGTAGREQYF.

The rearrangement links TRBV7-2 to TRBJ1-3, with D unresolved. The V gene's germline CDR1 is SGHTA and CDR2 FQGNSA. This CDR3 is built from 15 residues. V lost 4 bases to trimming and J lost 0 bases, with 10 bases between them. The CDR3 loop reads CASSYQAFSGNTIYF. CDR3 nucleotide sequence: TGTGCCAGCAGCTACCAGGCGTTCTCTGGAAACACCATATATTTT.

The chain is built from TRBV7-2 and TRBJ2-2; 8 nucleotides agree with TRBD2. The germline V gene has CDR1 SGHTA and CDR2 FQGNSA. This CDR3 spans 18 amino acids. V lost 1 base and J lost 6; bases outside the gene matches: 13. The CDR3 region has the DNA TGTGCCAGCAGCTTAGTGAGTCTTACAGCGGGAGCGTCCGGGGAGCTGTTTTTT. Translating gives CASSLVSLTAGASGELFF.

This clone was found a few times. Additional DNA sequences in this sample encode the identical CDR3. The CDR3 sequence: CASRPGTSGSYEQYF. The CDR3 DNA reads as TGTGCCAGCAGGCCCGGGACTAGCGGTTCCTACGAGCAGTACTTC. The rearrangement uses TRBV28 and TRBJ2-7, with 11 bases matching TRBD2. Per the germline V gene, CDR1 is MDHEN and CDR2 is SYDVKM. With 6 bases clipped from V and 1 base from J, the junction kept 5 bases outside the gene matches. CDR3 length: 15 residues.

Remarks on this clone: At the DNA level, this CDR3 is encoded by other sequences in the same sample as well. The V call is TRBV20-1, the J call TRBJ2-5; D uncertain. The CDR3 runs 10 residues. The V and J ends lost 7 bases and 4 bases respectively, with 7 bases between them. The germline gives CDR1 DFQATT, CDR2 SNEGSKA (reference sequence). CDR3 sequence reads: CSGKRETQYF. For the CDR3, the DNA is TGCAGTGGGAAGAGAGAGACCCAGTACTTC.

The J gene is TRBJ2-1, the V gene TRBV28; D is perhaps TRBD1 (5 bases). CDR1 is MDHEN and CDR2 is SYDVKM in the germline V gene. V lost 0 bases and J 5 bases, leaving 17 bases between the germline ends. This CDR3 is 17 amino acids long. The CDR3 region is CASSLWRQGIYDNEQFF. The CDR3 DNA sequence: TGTGCCAGCAGTTTATGGCGTCAGGGTATCTATGACAATGAGCAGTTCTTC.

The chain uses TRBV14 and TRBJ2-7; TRBD2 might be the D (5 bases). Trimming cost V 2 bases and J 3 bases, with 8 bases left between them. In germline, CDR1 is SGHDN, CDR2 FVKESK. This CDR3 is built from 13 residues. CDR3 in DNA: TGTGCCAGCAGCCAACAGCGGTTCTACGAGCAGTACTTC. It encodes CASSQQRFYEQYF.

V and J are TRBV19 and TRBJ1-5, with TRBD1 identical over 7 bases. Trimming removed 9 bases from V and 4 bases from J; junction bases left unmatched: 6. Germline values: CDR1 LNHDA, CDR2 SQIVND (reference sequence). The CDR3 runs 13 residues. CDR3 nucleotide sequence: TGTGCCAGCGCTATGACAGGGAATCAGCCCCAGCATTTT. Amino acids: CASAMTGNQPQHF.

V is TRBV7-2 and J is TRBJ2-7; 11 bases fit TRBD2. J was trimmed by 3 bases and V by 5 bases; bases with no gene match: 3. CDR1 and CDR2 (germline): SGHTA, FQGNSA. CDR3 length: 14 residues. In nucleotides, the CDR3 is TGTGCCAGCAGCCGACTAGCGGGGCTCTACGAGCAGTACTTC. It yields the protein CASSRLAGLYEQYF.

This clone was seen more than once but under ten times. This sample also contains other DNA sequences that code for the same CDR3. V gene TRBV14 combines with J gene TRBJ2-2; unclear D gene. Germline V gives CDR1 SGHDN, CDR2 FVKESK. V lost 3 bases and J 6 bases, leaving 5 bases between the germline ends. This CDR3 is 12 amino acids long. CDR3 DNA sequence: TGTGCCAGCAGCCAGGGATCCGGGGAGCTGTTTTTT. It encodes CASSQGSGELFF.

This clone was picked up a small number of times. The chain uses TRBV2 and TRBJ1-4, with TRBD1 matching over 8 bases. CDR3 length: 14 residues. With 6 bases clipped from V and 3 bases from J, the junction kept 3 bases outside the gene matches. Germline lookup yields CDR1 SNHLY and CDR2 FYNNEI. The CDR3 bases are TGTGCCAGCAGCGACAGGGGCGCTAATGAAAAACTGTTTTTT. Amino acid sequence: CASSDRGANEKLFF.

The V and J genes are TRBV7-2 and TRBJ1-5; 9 nucleotides line up with TRBD1. The CDR3 consists of 15 residues. Germline V lookup: CDR1 SGHTA, CDR2 FQGNSA. The trim removed 2 bases at V and 5 bases at J, leaving 4 bases unmatched. CDR3 sequence reads: CASSLKQGAYQPQHF. In DNA form, the CDR3 reads TGTGCCAGCAGCTTAAAACAGGGGGCGTATCAGCCCCAGCATTTT.